This T cell receptor beta chain was captured by sequencing in a study of CD8 T cells in ankylosing spondylitis. Study conclusions and caveats: Enrichment of disease-linked clones was reportedly significant in matched ankylosing spondylitis synovial fluid. Apparently characteristic of ankylosing spondylitis blood was a TCR beta motif (roughly eight highly homologous variants). Some motif variants had been reported before (in reactive arthritis synovial fluid and blood).

There are many counts of this clonotype. The antigen is not known. CDR1 and CDR2 (germline): MNHEY, SMNVEV (reference sequence). The CDR3 runs to 16 residues. V trimming: 6 bases; J trimming: 7 bases; junction bases outside the gene matches: 14. It was by quantitative 5'-RACE with molecular barcodes that TCR beta libraries were made. TCRdb passed the 5' RACE reads through MiXCR, listing each CDR3 protein once. The sample yields more than 300,000 distinct CDR3 sequences, roughly 8% seen once. The rearrangement links TRBV27 to TRBJ2-1; 8 positions match TRBD2. The sample was blood, either unsorted or a sorted T cell fraction (not recorded which). The receptor's source is a male donor with ankylosing spondylitis. This chain's CDR3 is CASSHLIREGGNEQFF. Written as DNA, the CDR3 is TGTGCCAGCAGCCATCTTATCCGGGAGGGGGGTAATGAGCAGTTCTTC.